This paragraph reports one TCR beta chain. The entry originates in a study of control samples from healthy donors and cancer patients. Here immunoSEQ multiplex PCR was the method, and the copy in TCRdb shows in-frame clones only, minus some. This table holds around 170,000 clones, around 90% found once. The source is a man in his thirties or forties in good health. Source material: blood.

DNA for the CDR3: TGTGCCAGCAGTTCCAATTTACGGGGGCTGGTTCAGCCCCAGCATTTT. This sequence encodes CASSSNLRGLVQPQHF. The J gene is TRBJ1-5, the V gene TRBV28; TRBD1 is a possible D gene (6 bases). Per germline, CDR1 MDHEN and CDR2 SYDVKM. CDR3 length equals 16 residues. The germline V and J ends were trimmed by 4 bases and 6 bases, with 19 bases remaining between them.